The 18 T cell receptor beta chains in this list originate from one sample, sequenced in a study of shared clonotypes between healthy human individuals. TCRdb keeps only in-frame clones here, not all; method: immunoSEQ multiplex PCR. Among under 150,000 clones listed, around 73% were seen once. Input material: memory CD8+ T cells sorted from blood. Subset specified: CD45RO+ cells pooled with CCR7-negative TemRA cells. The receptors were gathered from a woman in her 30s in good health.

This chain connects TRBV27 to TRBJ1-1, with D possibly matching TRBD1 (5 bases). Trimming removed 1 base at V and 1 base at J, with 16 bases between. CDR3 size: 17 residues. From germline, CDR1 is MNHEY and CDR2 SMNVEV (reference sequence). The CDR3 is CASSLWARAGGNTEAFF. The CDR3 DNA is TGTGCCAGCAGTTTATGGGCGCGGGCTGGGGGGAACACTGAAGCTTTCTTT.

This clone was seen only a few times. This sample includes further DNA sequences coding for the same CDR3. The rearrangement uses TRBV28 and TRBJ1-5; D is unresolved. Germline lookup yields CDR1 MDHEN and CDR2 SYDVKM. Trimming pared 6 bases from V and 2 bases from J, leaving 11 bases between. The CDR3 extends over 14 amino acids. The CDR3 nucleotides are TGTGCCAGCAGCTTAGCCGGGGGCAATCAGCCCCAGCATTTT. Translated: CASSLAGGNQPQHF.

The chain couples TRBV30 to TRBJ2-1; 11 bases are shared with TRBD2. Germline V lookup: CDR1 GTSNPN, CDR2 SVGIG (reference sequence). The CDR3 is 15 residues long. V shed 2 bases, J shed 4 bases, and the junction held 4 bases outside the gene matches. The CDR3 protein is CAWSIGTSGYNEQFF. DNA for the CDR3: TGTGCCTGGAGTATCGGGACTAGCGGTTACAATGAGCAGTTCTTC.

This chain joins TRBV27 and TRBJ2-1, with a possible D match to TRBD2 (6 bases). Germline CDR1 reads MNHEY; CDR2 reads SMNVEV (reference sequence). The CDR3 sequence is 16 residues long. The V and J ends lost 5 bases and 12 bases respectively, with 26 bases between them. The CDR3 spells CASSPDAGLFKSTQFF. In nucleotides, the CDR3 is TGTGCCAGCAGTCCAGATGCGGGACTTTTTAAAAGCACGCAGTTCTTC.

The chain carries TRBV11-3 and TRBJ2-1; D is unclear. CDR3 length: 16 amino acids. Germline loops: CDR1 SGHNT, CDR2 YENEEA. Trimming cost V 5 bases and J 6 bases, with 20 bases left between them. CDR3: CASSRTRPPEVNEQFF. The CDR3 DNA reads as TGTGCCAGCAGCCGGACCCGACCCCCGGAAGTCAATGAGCAGTTCTTC.

This sequence joins TRBV28 and TRBJ2-2; D possibly corresponds to TRBD2 (5 bases). The CDR3 runs to 17 residues. Per germline, CDR1 MDHEN and CDR2 SYDVKM. Trimming pared 5 bases from V and 5 bases from J, leaving 21 bases between. The CDR3 is CASSPPPGLAYTGELFF. For the CDR3, the DNA is TGTGCCAGCAGTCCACCCCCGGGATTAGCGTATACCGGGGAGCTGTTTTTT.

Of note for this clone: The same CDR3 also results from other DNA sequences found in this sample. The CDR3 loop reads CASSPSRGYEQYF. CDR3 DNA: TGTGCCAGCAGTCCATCTAGGGGGTACGAGCAGTACTTC. V usage is TRBV28 and J usage is TRBJ2-7, with D tentatively TRBD1 (6 bases). This CDR3 has 13 amino acids. Germline CDR1 is MDHEN and CDR2 is SYDVKM. V shed 5 bases and J shed 4 bases, with 12 bases lying between them.

This clone counts as medium-sized. The chain carries TRBV6-6 and TRBJ1-5, with 9 nucleotides matching TRBD1. Per the germline V gene, CDR1 is MNHNY and CDR2 is SVGAGI (reference sequence). V shed 6 bases and J 5 bases; nucleotides not matched to a gene: 2. The CDR3 totals 13 residues. As DNA, the CDR3 is TGTGCCAGCAGAGACAGGGGGGATCAGCCCCAGCATTTT. Its translation: CASRDRGDQPQHF.

A single count supports this clone. The rearrangement joins TRBV21-1 to TRBJ2-1; the table's D call, TRBD2, has no DNA check behind it. TRBV21-1 is deemed a pseudogene. The CDR3 runs to 18 residues. This chain's CDR3 is CASSNRGCGRAGGNEQFF. Here the CDR3 DNA reads TGTGCCAGCAGCAACCGAGGCTGCGGGAGGGCCGGGGGCAATGAGCAGTTCTTC.

The chain is built from TRBV27 and TRBJ1-1; tentative D call: TRBD1 (5 bases). Germline V lookup: CDR1 MNHEY, CDR2 SMNVEV (reference sequence). There are 13 residues in the CDR3. V shed 2 bases and J shed 9 bases, with 13 bases lying between them. The DNA of the CDR3 is TGTGCCAGCAGTTTACAAACAGAGGGGAAAGCTTTCTTT. It encodes CASSLQTEGKAFF.

The V and J genes are TRBV7-9 and TRBJ2-6; D is undetermined. V shed 5 bases and J shed 0 bases, with 14 bases lying between them. Germline CDR1 reads SEHNR; CDR2 reads FQNEAQ (reference sequence). CDR3 size: 17 residues. The CDR3 bases are TGTGCCAGCAGCGTCCGGGTCCCTAGCTCTGGGGCCAACGTCCTGACTTTC. Translating gives CASSVRVPSSGANVLTF.

This chain joins TRBV6-1 and TRBJ2-3, with 8 bases fitting TRBD1. The CDR3 sequence is 18 residues long. Trimming took 4 bases from V and 0 from J; bases not matched to a gene: 12. Germline V lookup: CDR1 MNHNS, CDR2 SASEGT. The CDR3 here is CASSAHKSGGRSTDTQYF. CDR3 bases: TGTGCCAGCAGTGCCCATAAATCAGGGGGCCGAAGCACAGATACGCAGTATTTT.

This clone was found once. A read error may be the cause here, since a much bigger clone is one base away. The chain has TRBV28 and TRBJ2-7; D is unclear. V was trimmed by 6 bases and J by 7 bases, leaving 19 bases between them. Germline V gives CDR1 MDHEN, CDR2 SYDVKM. This CDR3 spans 14 amino acids. CDR3 region: CASRKRLDWEEQYF. DNA for the CDR3: TGTGCCAGCAGAAAGCGACTGGATTGGGAAGAGCAGTACTTC.

The rearrangement uses TRBV6-5 and TRBJ2-1; D unclear. V gave up 10 bases and J gave up 8 bases, with 21 bases separating them. The CDR3 covers 14 residues. From germline, CDR1 is MNHEY and CDR2 SVGAGI. The CDR3 spells CAILTRLPTDEQFF. For the CDR3, the DNA is TGTGCCATCCTAACCCGACTGCCTACCGATGAGCAGTTCTTC.

The chain has TRBV4-1 and TRBJ1-2; D is uncertain. This CDR3 comprises 15 residues. Germline-derived CDR1 and CDR2 are MGHRA and YSYEKL. The ends were cut back, 1 base at V and 5 bases at J, with 14 bases in the middle. The CDR3 bases are TGCGCCAGCAGCCAAGGAGTGATCGGCCCGTATGGCTACACCTTC. It codes for CASSQGVIGPYGYTF.

The chain combines TRBV9 with TRBJ2-7, with D uncertain. From germline, CDR1 is SGDLS and CDR2 YYNGEE. Trimming left V 0 bases short and J 2 bases short, with 6 bases between. The CDR3 has 13 amino acids. The CDR3: CASSVDSAYEQYF. The CDR3 DNA reads as TGTGCCAGCAGCGTAGACAGCGCCTACGAGCAGTACTTC.

The CDR3 bases are TGTGCCAGCAGCTCCAGGGTCGGGACAGAGTACGAGCAGTACTTC. Its translation is CASSSRVGTEYEQYF. The rearrangement uses TRBV7-9 and TRBJ2-7, with 7 positions matching TRBD1. Germline V lookup: CDR1 SEHNR, CDR2 FQNEAQ (reference sequence). V shed 4 bases, J shed 4 bases, and the junction held 10 bases outside the gene matches. The CDR3 has 15 residues.

The CDR3 DNA reads TGCGCCAGCAGTGAGGTAGCGGCGGCCTACGAGCAGTACTTC. Protein product: CASSEVAAAYEQYF. The chain joins TRBV10-2 to TRBJ2-7; the D gene is possibly TRBD2 (6 bases). In germline, CDR1 is WSHSY, CDR2 SAAADI. The V gene lost 2 bases and the J gene lost 2 bases, with 10 bases spanning the gap. The CDR3 covers 14 residues.